This TCR beta chain was documented in a study of blood T cell repertoires in COVID-19 (dated by TCRdb to between 2020 and 2021). Context from the whole study: Collaborator samples came from the United States, Italy and Spain and covered acute and convalescent phases of COVID-19. The sample metadata nearly always contained a de-identified subject ID, COVID-19 status, age in years and sex. The prospective study material was composed of cDNA or gDNA derived from T cells, B-cell-depleted T cells, or PBMCs. Subjects who had been exposed to COVID-19, were actively infected with it, or had recovered from it provided the deeply sampled blood TCRbeta repertoires that made up the dataset. Where HLA class I and class II types were available, the types were taken from metadata supplied by the sample provider, not from assay-based typing. The samples were drawn from the first 160 participants of the ongoing ImmuneRACE study and from 950 to 1,500 subjects provided by 6 global collaborators. The repertoires were released in a freely available public database intended as a resource for research on the immune response to SARS-CoV-2.

This clone occurred once. What antigen it recognizes has not been identified. No much larger clone is present one base from it, and per-base qualities are unavailable. TCRbeta CDR3 regions were amplified from genomic DNA using the immunoSEQ Assay, a bias-controlled multiplex PCR. In the paper's pipeline: Within the assay, amplification of reference gene primers was used to estimate how many nucleated cells each sample contained. Sequence reads were collapsed and filtered to measure the absolute abundance of every unique TCRbeta CDR3 rearrangement. For each sample, productive Simpson clonality was calculated by taking the square root of Simpson's diversity index across productive rearrangements. TCRdb provides this immuneACCESS table in a form limited to in-frame rearrangements. Some clones are lacking; in checked studies, under half of them reflect an unresolved V gene, and why the rest are absent is not known. V and J calls and clone size are as listed in that table; D and trimming were resolved from the DNA. The sample table contains approximately 140,000 clones; only one count was recorded for roughly 89% of them. Roughly 18% of the sample is in the top ten clones.

Overall study results and their limits: Clinical and demographic metadata were provided uncurated, with the amount varying by source and participant.

Each collaborating institution followed its own protocols to collect whole blood in K2EDTA tubes. Collaborator samples were shipped for TCRbeta analysis as frozen whole blood, isolated PBMCs, or DNA extracted from either sample type. The sequenced material came from peripheral blood. This TCR was recovered from a man aged 50-59 years with active or convalescent COVID-19.

The nucleotide sequence reads as follows: TGTGCCAGCAGTTACAGCAGGGGGGATCAGCCCCAGCATTTT. The resulting protein is CASSYSRGDQPQHF. The sequence joins TRBV6-6 to TRBJ1-5; 7 central bases correspond to TRBD1. From the cysteine through the phenylalanine, the CDR3 covers 14 amino acids. Only the CDR3 DNA is retained, 42 bases long and in frame from the first base. V is trimmed back by 2 bases and J by 5 bases, and the junction contains 3 bases that no gene match accounts for. The germline V gene encodes CDR1 MNHNY and CDR2 SVGAGI (reference sequence).